The 10 T cell receptor beta chains below all came from one sample that was sequenced in a study of T cell responses to AZD1222 COVID-19 vaccine. Libraries were prepared by immunoSEQ multiplex PCR; TCRdb keeps only in-frame clonotypes and omits some of them. The repertoire holds around 130,000 clones, with 90% to 95% as singletons. The sequences come from peripheral blood, collected on day 0 of AZD1222 vaccination. Receptor source: an adult in good health.

The V gene is TRBV27, the J gene TRBJ1-2, with D perhaps TRBD1 (5 bases). Germline values: CDR1 MNHEY, CDR2 SMNVEV (reference sequence). The CDR3 totals 14 residues. The ends were cut back, 6 bases at V and 7 bases at J, with 18 bases in the middle. The CDR3 nucleotides read TGTGCCAGCAGGAGGGCAGGGAATAGAGGTGGCTACACCTTC. It codes for CASRRAGNRGGYTF.

V and J are TRBV4-2 and TRBJ2-3; D unresolved. The germline V gene encodes CDR1 LGHNA and CDR2 YNFKEQ. V dropped 0 bases and J dropped 4 bases, with 11 bases sitting between them. This CDR3 spans 15 amino acids. The CDR3 loop is CASSQEKRGADTQYF. The CDR3, as DNA: TGTGCCAGCAGCCAAGAGAAACGTGGGGCAGATACGCAGTATTTT.

The chain couples TRBV30 to TRBJ2-7, with 9 bases aligning to TRBD1. CDR3 length: 15 residues. Germline-derived CDR1 and CDR2 are GTSNPN and SVGIG (reference sequence). The junction had 11 bases not matched to a gene; V was cut back by 5 bases and J by 3 bases. The CDR3 here is CAWGDAGTGIYEQYF. CDR3 in DNA: TGTGCCTGGGGGGACGCCGGGACAGGGATCTACGAGCAGTACTTC.

The chain couples TRBV6-5 to TRBJ1-3, with D perhaps matching TRBD1 (5 bases). From germline, CDR1 is MNHEY and CDR2 SVGAGI. Trimming removed 0 bases from V and 9 bases from J, with 15 bases in between. The CDR3 is 15 amino acids. The CDR3 here is CASSYSRGRRGTIYF. CDR3 in DNA: TGTGCCAGCAGTTACTCGAGGGGACGTCGAGGCACCATATATTTT.

V gene TRBV7-9 combines with J gene TRBJ1-1; TRBD1 is a possible D gene (5 bases). The germline V gene has CDR1 SEHNR and CDR2 FQNEAQ (reference sequence). This CDR3 comprises 15 residues. Trimming removed 5 bases at V and 5 bases at J, with 18 bases between. The chain's CDR3 is CASSPWGNSGTEAFF. In DNA, the CDR3 is TGTGCCAGCAGCCCTTGGGGGAATAGTGGGACTGAAGCTTTCTTT.

The chain recombines TRBV5-5 with TRBJ2-7; D might be TRBD2 (6 bases). The ends were cut back, 4 bases at V and 3 bases at J, with 17 bases in the middle. This CDR3 has 15 amino acids. The germline CDR1 and CDR2 sequences are SGHKS and YYEKEE (reference sequence). The CDR3 coding sequence is TGTGCCAGCAGCCCTCACGCGGGGCGGAACTACGAGCAGTACTTC. Its protein product is CASSPHAGRNYEQYF.

The chain recombines TRBV28 with TRBJ1-2, with D tentatively TRBD1 (6 bases). From germline, CDR1 is MDHEN and CDR2 SYDVKM. This CDR3 is built from 15 residues. V gave up 7 bases and J gave up 1 base, with 16 bases separating them. The CDR3 loop is CASMRGGAVNYGYTF. The CDR3 nucleotides read TGTGCCAGCATGAGGGGGGGGGCGGTTAACTATGGCTACACCTTC.

This rearrangement joins TRBV5-1 to TRBJ2-5; no firm D call. V lost 5 bases and J 2 bases, leaving 10 bases between the germline ends. Per the germline V gene, CDR1 is SGHRS and CDR2 is YFSETQ. This CDR3 spans 13 amino acids. CDR3 region: CASREELQETQYF. The CDR3 DNA sequence: TGCGCCAGCAGAGAGGAACTACAAGAGACCCAGTACTTC.

The CDR3 DNA sequence: TGTGCCAGCAGCCGGACAGGGGTTGGACAGCCCCAGCATTTT. Amino acids: CASSRTGVGQPQHF. This chain joins TRBV6-5 and TRBJ1-5, with 9 bases lining up with TRBD1. This CDR3 region has 14 residues. Germline lookup yields CDR1 MNHEY and CDR2 SVGAGI. Trimming removed 6 bases from V and 7 bases from J; junction bases left unmatched: 7.

The CDR3 coding sequence is TGTGCCAGCAGCTTAAACCGGGAGGTCGAGAATGAGCAGTTCTTC. Translating gives CASSLNREVENEQFF. V and J are TRBV7-8 and TRBJ2-1; 7 bases line up with TRBD2. From germline, CDR1 is SGHVS and CDR2 FQNEAQ. The CDR3 has 15 residues. With 2 bases clipped from V and 7 bases from J, the junction kept 8 bases outside the gene matches.